A single sample is the source of the 7 T cell receptor beta chains below, sequenced in a study of T-cell reconstitution after alpha-beta-depleted transplantation in children. Using unique molecular identifiers, the investigators prepared the TCRbeta library. TCRdb itself ran the PCR reads through MiXCR, one entry per CDR3 protein. The sample carries 200,000 or so distinct CDR3 sequences, roughly 6% recorded once. The sample consisted of PBMCs, taken before TCRalphabeta/CD19-depleted stem cell transplant. These receptors were obtained from a girl under three years old with combined immunodeficiency, due to receive a stem cell transplant.

This clonotype was seen repeatedly, ten times or more. The DNA of the CDR3 is TGTGCCAGCAGCTTACGGGAAGGATTCTATGGCTACACCTTC. This codes for CASSLREGFYGYTF. The chain carries TRBV7-9 and TRBJ1-2; no clear D gene. The CDR3 covers 14 residues. V was pared by 2 bases and J by 4 bases, with 11 bases between. CDR1 SEHNR and CDR2 FQNEAQ come from the germline V gene (reference sequence).

The table lists this clonotype with many counts. The chain employs TRBV4-2 and TRBJ2-1, with 9 positions matching TRBD2. The CDR3 is made up of 17 amino acids. The trim removed 1 base at V and 10 bases at J, leaving 14 bases unmatched. CDR1 and CDR2 from the germline V gene are LGHNA and YNFKEQ. CDR3 nucleotides: TGTGCCAGCAGCCAAGGGTCATTATTAGCGGGAGTTTACGAGCAGTTCTTC. This translates into CASSQGSLLAGVYEQFF.

V gene TRBV13 combines with J gene TRBJ1-1; D is perhaps TRBD1 (5 bases). This CDR3 comprises 15 residues. V dropped 5 bases and J dropped 1 base, with 14 bases sitting between them. Germline CDR1 and CDR2: PRHDT and FYEKMQ (reference sequence). CDR3 nucleotide sequence: TGTGCCAGCAGCCACACCCCGACAGCGAACACTGAAGCTTTCTTT. It codes for CASSHTPTANTEAFF.

At least ten counts were recorded for this clonotype. The chain employs TRBV11-2 and TRBJ2-1; no clear D gene. The V end lost 8 bases, the J end lost 9 bases, and 17 bases lay between the germline ends. The CDR3 runs 13 residues. In germline, CDR1 is SGHAT, CDR2 FQNNGV. CDR3 residues: CASRRFGKSEQFF. The DNA for the CDR3 is TGTGCCAGCCGCCGTTTTGGGAAGAGTGAGCAGTTCTTC.

The sample holds many counts of this clonotype. J is TRBJ2-7 and V is TRBV12-3 or TRBV12-4, with 8 bases lining up with TRBD1. This CDR3 is 14 amino acids long. The V segment lost 6 bases and the J segment 1 base; nucleotides outside the gene matches: 5. CDR3 sequence reads: CASSMTGASYEQYF. CDR3 sequence (DNA): TGTGCCAGCAGCATGACAGGGGCTTCCTACGAGCAGTACTTC.

This clonotype showed up many times. J is TRBJ2-1 and V is TRBV28, with 10 bases fitting TRBD2. V gave up 3 bases and J gave up 0 bases; unmatched junction bases: 2. This CDR3 has 16 residues. From germline, CDR1 is MDHEN and CDR2 SYDVKM. The CDR3: CASSFGLADSYNEQFF. DNA of the CDR3: TGTGCCAGCAGTTTTGGACTAGCGGACTCCTACAATGAGCAGTTCTTC. Together with reference TRBV28 and TRBJ2-1, the CDR3 gives the full variable domain: DVKVTQSSRYLVKRTGEKVFLECVQDMDHENMFWYRQDPGLGLRLIYFSYDVKMKEKGDIPEGYSVSREKKERFSLILESASTNQTSMYLCASSFGLADSYNEQFFGPGTRLTVL.

The J gene is TRBJ2-5, the V gene TRBV4-1, with D tentatively TRBD1 (5 bases). The CDR3 loop spans 15 amino acids. Trimming cost V 0 bases and J 1 base, with 9 bases left between them. Per the germline V gene, CDR1 is MGHRA and CDR2 is YSYEKL. The CDR3 protein is CASSQDPRVQETQYF. The CDR3 DNA reads TGCGCCAGCAGCCAAGATCCCAGGGTCCAAGAGACCCAGTACTTC.